This T cell receptor (beta chain) was sequenced during a study of shared T cell receptors in the human thymus (dated by TCRdb to about 2021). The study in broad terms: The study examined how the human thymus generates shared, self-reactive T-cell receptor alpha chains.

Remarks on this clone: The clone's antigen remains unknown. No base quality values were provided; no much bigger clone lies one nucleotide off.

The library was prepared using the immunoSEQ multiplex PCR assay. The table comes from immuneACCESS by way of TCRdb, which keeps in-frame sequences with V and J called. Part of the clones is missing from these tables; in studies checked, under half for an unresolved V gene and the rest for unknown reasons. Counted in this sample were about 610,000 clones; roughly 90% of them appeared once. The leading ten clones occupy around 0.01% of the sample. V is clipped by 6 bases and J by 3 bases, and the sequence between their germline boundaries is 6 bases long. The CDR3 runs 12 residues from the cysteine to the phenylalanine. Only the CDR3 part of the read is kept: 36 bases, read in frame from the first base. For CDR1 and CDR2, the germline V gene lists MNHEY and SVGAGI. Separately, the same data were catalogued under a study of human thymus T cells. As that second study puts it: In Finland, the donors were immunologically healthy infants who were having open corrective cardiac surgery for congenital heart defects. Thymus tissue was collected as surgical resects that were removed during corrective cardiac surgery. Both the thymic and the peripheral blood repertoires appeared to show biased V and J gene segment usage. The related research reported highly overlapping thymic TCR repertoires among unrelated individuals. The study characterized TCR alpha and beta repertoires from fewer than 10 infant thymus samples and a few related peripheral blood samples. Donor ages ranging from about 7 to 250 days were recorded, and more than five male and a couple of female infants were included in the cohort. Thymocytes were freed from the tissue by mechanical means and kept at -70 degrees C as pellets of roughly 9-34 million cells. Genomic DNA was extracted from frozen cell pellets with a QIAsymphony instrument. Using the immunoSEQ multiplex PCR assay, the TCRB and TCRAD loci were amplified from a standardized quantity of quality-controlled genomic DNA. The V(D)J region was spanned by amplicons of a length sufficient to cover the CDR3 and to identify V and J genes. Amplicon sequencing was performed on an Illumina platform through the commercial immunoSEQ service. Primer bias and sequencing errors were corrected using previously described methods, and TCRAD and TCRB definitions followed the IMGT database. Repertoires were analysed with immunoSEQ Analyzer 3.0 and VDJTools, covering basic statistics, V/J segment usage, diversity estimates, rarefaction and pairwise overlap. Diversity was estimated using the Chao1, ChaoE, Efron-Thisted, Shannon and inverse Simpson indices, and was also estimated on datasets down-sampled to the size of the smallest sample. Repertoire overlap was determined by strict matching of CDR3 nucleotide sequence, V gene and J gene, and Jaccard-based multidimensional scaling clustering was applied. Thymus samples yielded on average about 810,000 unique TCRB clonotypes, compared with about 80,000 from blood samples.

What was sequenced was thymocytes. The V and J segments used are TRBV6-5 and TRBJ2-1; no confident D gene assignment can be made. The receptor's source is a boy younger than two with a congenital heart defect. Donor details come from another sample of the same person, matched by shared clones. CDR3 region: CASRSVYNEQFF. The bases are TGTGCCAGCAGGAGCGTCTACAATGAGCAGTTCTTC.